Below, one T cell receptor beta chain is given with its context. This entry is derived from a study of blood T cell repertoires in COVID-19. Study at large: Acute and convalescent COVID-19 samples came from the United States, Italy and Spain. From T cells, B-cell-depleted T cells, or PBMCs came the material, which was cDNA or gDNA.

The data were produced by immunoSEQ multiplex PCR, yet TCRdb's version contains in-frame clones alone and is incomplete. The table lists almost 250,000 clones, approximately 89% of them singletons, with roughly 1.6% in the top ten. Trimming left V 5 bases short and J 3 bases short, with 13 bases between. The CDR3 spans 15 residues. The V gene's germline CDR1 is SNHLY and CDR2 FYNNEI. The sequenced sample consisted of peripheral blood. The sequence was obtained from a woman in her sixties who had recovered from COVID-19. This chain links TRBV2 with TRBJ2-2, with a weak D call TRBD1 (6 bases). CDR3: CASSPQGSYTGELFF. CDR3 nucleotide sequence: TGTGCCAGCAGTCCGCAGGGGTCCTACACCGGGGAGCTGTTTTTT.